Listed here are 17 T cell receptor beta chains from one sample, sequenced in a study of T cell changes during pregnancy in multiple sclerosis. The method was immunoSEQ multiplex PCR; TCRdb's version includes in-frame clones alone and lacks a portion of them. The sample lists tens of thousands of clones, roughly nine tenths seen once, with 0.65% to 0.9% in the top ten. Sequenced material: CD4+ T cells from peripheral blood mononuclear cells, taken before pregnancy. The receptors stem from a female donor with multiple sclerosis, enrolled in a pregnancy study.

The chain joins TRBV6-5 to TRBJ2-1; tentative D call: TRBD1 (6 bases). Trimming removed 6 bases from V and 7 bases from J, with 16 bases in between. CDR1 MNHEY and CDR2 SVGAGI come from the germline V gene. The CDR3 totals 14 residues. CDR3: CASSSRDKSNEQFF. For the CDR3, the DNA is TGTGCCAGCAGCTCCCGGGACAAGAGTAATGAGCAGTTCTTC.

This chain connects TRBV7-8 to TRBJ2-1; a weak D match, TRBD2 (6 bases). In germline, CDR1 is SGHVS, CDR2 FQNEAQ. The CDR3 consists of 15 residues. Trimming took off 0 bases at V and 2 bases at J, with 8 bases between the two ends. As DNA, the CDR3 is TGTGCCAGCAGCTTAGCGAGACTAGCCTACAATGAGCAGTTCTTC. Its protein product is CASSLARLAYNEQFF.

The chain employs TRBV2 and TRBJ2-5; weak D call: TRBD1 (6 bases). The J call is doubtful: the DNA matches TRBJ2-7 better. Germline-derived CDR1 and CDR2 are SNHLY and FYNNEI. The CDR3 runs to 13 residues. The CDR3: CASSVLGGYEQYF. CDR3 nucleotides: TGTGCCAGCAGTGTACTAGGGGGCTACGAGCAGTACTTC.

A remark on this clone: At one end, the junction sequence differs from germline, possibly due to a read error. This chain uses TRBV7-7 with TRBJ2-2; a possible D gene is TRBD1 (6 bases). CDR3 size: 13 residues. The germline gives CDR1 SSHAT, CDR2 FNYEAQ (reference sequence). The CDR3 DNA reads TGTGCTAGCAGCCCGACAGGCACCGGGGAGCTGTTTTTT. Translation: CASSPTGTGELFF.

V is TRBV7-2 and J is TRBJ1-3; 9 bases agree with TRBD1. CDR1 and CDR2 from the germline V gene are SGHTA and FQGNSA. This CDR3 spans 15 amino acids. V trimming: 4 bases; J trimming: 3 bases; junction bases outside the gene matches: 4. For the CDR3, the DNA is TGTGCCAGCAGCTCGACAGGGGGAGGTGGAAACACCATATATTTT. Protein sequence: CASSSTGGGGNTIYF.

The J gene is TRBJ1-5, the V gene TRBV19; D is possibly TRBD1 (5 bases). The CDR3 contains 13 residues. V lost 6 bases and J lost 2, with 8 bases in between. Per the germline V gene, CDR1 is LNHDA and CDR2 is SQIVND (reference sequence). CDR3 amino acids: CASSPTGNQPQHF. In DNA, the CDR3 is TGTGCCAGTAGCCCGACAGGCAATCAGCCCCAGCATTTT.

V and J are TRBV18 and TRBJ1-4; 8 bases are a match to TRBD1. Germline values: CDR1 KGHSH, CDR2 LQKENI. Germline trimming cut 6 bases from V and 3 bases from J; bases unmatched to any gene: 3. The CDR3 is 14 amino acids. CDR3 in DNA: TGTGCCAGCTCTGGGGGACAGGCTAATGAAAAACTGTTTTTT. Its translation is CASSGGQANEKLFF.

The chain combines TRBV19 with TRBJ1-2; D perhaps matches TRBD1 (6 bases). Germline V gives CDR1 LNHDA, CDR2 SQIVND (reference sequence). The CDR3 spans 15 residues. V lost 6 bases and J 4 bases, leaving 18 bases between the germline ends. The CDR3 is CASRVPDSSGYGYTF. Written as DNA, the CDR3 is TGTGCCAGTAGGGTTCCGGACAGTTCGGGCTATGGCTACACCTTC.

Here the CDR3 DNA reads TGCGCCAGCAGCCCACAGTCCGGGCTAGCGGGGGACCGTGGAACCGGGGAGCTGTTTTTT. Translation: CASSPQSGLAGDRGTGELFF. The V call is TRBV4-3, the J call TRBJ2-2; TRBD2 matches 10 bases. The length of the CDR3 is 20 residues. The junction had 19 bases not matched to a gene; V was cut back by 4 bases and J by 5 bases. The V gene's germline CDR1 is LGHNA and CDR2 YSLEER.

The rearrangement uses TRBV6-5 and TRBJ1-3; D gene uncertain. V was cut by 0 bases and J by 7 bases, with 7 bases left in between. CDR3 size: 13 residues. Germline CDR1 MNHEY, CDR2 SVGAGI. The CDR3 spells CASSYSDGNTIYF. For the CDR3, the DNA is TGTGCCAGCAGTTACTCCGACGGGAACACCATATATTTT.

The V call is TRBV19, the J call TRBJ2-1; 8 nucleotides match TRBD1. CDR1 and CDR2 from the germline V gene are LNHDA and SQIVND (reference sequence). This CDR3 has 15 amino acids. V trimming: 5 bases; J trimming: 5 bases; junction bases outside the gene matches: 8. The CDR3 region has the DNA TGTGCCAGTAGTCCGCAGGGGGCGCCCAACAATGAGCAGTTCTTC. This translates into CASSPQGAPNNEQFF.

The genes are TRBV5-4 and TRBJ1-2; 10 bases line up with TRBD1. This CDR3 comprises 14 residues. CDR1 and CDR2 (germline): SGHNT, YYREEE (reference sequence). The ends lost 3 bases at V and 5 bases at J; junction bases unmatched: 4. For the CDR3, the DNA is TGTGCCAGCAGCTCCGGGACAGGGGCTTATGGCTACACCTTC. This encodes CASSSGTGAYGYTF.

This chain joins TRBV10-3 and TRBJ1-1; 9 nucleotides line up with TRBD1. The CDR3 is 15 amino acids. J lost 5 bases, V lost 0 bases, and 4 bases had no gene match. Germline V gives CDR1 ENHRY, CDR2 SYGVKD. CDR3 sequence: CAISESQGAGTEAFF. DNA of the CDR3: TGTGCCATCAGTGAGTCACAGGGGGCCGGGACTGAAGCTTTCTTT.

This clone was seen a handful of times. J is TRBJ1-3 and V is TRBV23-1, with D maybe TRBD1 (6 bases). TRBV23-1 is placed among ORFs of uncertain function. The V gene lost 0 bases and the J gene lost 2 bases, with 14 bases spanning the gap. This CDR3 region has 17 residues. Here the CDR3 DNA reads TGCGCCAGCAGTCAATCCTACGGGGGGCTAGCTGGAAACACCATATATTTT. It is translated as CASSQSYGGLAGNTIYF.

The gene calls are TRBV11-2 and TRBJ2-3; 10 bases map to TRBD2. The trim removed 1 base at V and 4 bases at J, leaving 2 bases unmatched. CDR3 size: 15 residues. Germline V gene data show CDR1 as SGHAT and CDR2 as FQNNGV. CDR3 coding DNA: TGTGCCAGCAGCTTAGCTAGCGGGGGATCAGATACGCAGTATTTT. The encoded protein is CASSLASGGSDTQYF.

This clone has just one count. This chain connects TRBV7-2 to TRBJ2-2, with TRBD2 identical over 8 bases. The germline gives CDR1 SGHTA, CDR2 FQGNSA. Trimming took 7 bases from V and 4 from J; bases not matched to a gene: 11. This CDR3 region has 16 residues. CDR3 DNA: TGTGCCAGCACCCCGGTCGGGGGGGCCATCACCGGGGAGCTGTTTTTT. It yields the protein CASTPVGGAITGELFF.

The V and J genes are TRBV7-2 and TRBJ2-3, with 9 positions matching TRBD2. Germline CDR1 reads SGHTA; CDR2 reads FQGNSA. With 6 bases clipped from V and 6 bases from J, the junction kept 7 bases outside the gene matches. This CDR3 has 14 amino acids. The CDR3 protein is CASRSIAGDDTQYF. The CDR3 DNA is TGTGCCAGCAGGTCTATAGCGGGGGACGATACGCAGTATTTT.